The clone carrying this T cell receptor beta chain appeared once. Its matching antigen is unknown. This sample is drawn from a study of tumor and adjacent non-tumor tissue in lung cancer. Study-wide context: Histology: 12 adenocarcinoma, a couple of squamous cell carcinoma, 1 small cell lung cancer. Stage I to III disease affected 9 to 10 men and 5 women aged about 31 to 85. Overall study findings and caveats: TCR diversity was significantly greater in tumor than normal lung tissue. Patients with more diverse tumor TCRs had worse survival.

A modified ARM-PCR protocol with three rounds of nested PCR amplified TCRbeta. TCRdb reprocessed the multiplex PCR reads via MiXCR and lists one record per CDR3 protein. Of 85,000 or so distinct CDR3 sequences detected, around 80% appear once; the ten largest clones hold around a fifth. RNA was extracted from bulk tissue without any cell sorting. More than 3 cm separated this lung sample from the edge of the tumor. The CDR3 runs to 15 residues. CDR1 MDHEN and CDR2 SYDVKM come from the germline V gene. The clonotype was recovered from a woman between 50 and 59 years old with non-small cell lung cancer. This chain links TRBV28 with TRBJ1-5; D ambiguous. The J call may be faulty, since TRBJ2-3 better matches the DNA end. Sequences were obtained from distant non-tumor lung tissue. In DNA form, the CDR3 reads TGTGCCAGCTCCTCCAGGTGGAGTGGCAATCAGCCCCAGTATTTT. Residues: CASSSRWSGNQPQYF.